This TCR beta chain derives from a study of regulatory T cells in long-lasting Graves disease. The overall study: Antithyroid drug use was under 3 months in newly diagnosed Graves' patients.

Per the germline V gene, CDR1 is SGHRS and CDR2 is YFSETQ. Trimming removed 1 base at V and 7 bases at J, with 18 bases between. The CDR3 covers 16 residues. This clonotype was recorded at least ten times. Its antigen remains unidentified. Findings and limits, study-wide: Gene preferences differed: TRBV28, TRBJ1-2, TRBJ2-5 in persistent cases. Because few samples were included, accuracy may have been lower.

iRepertoire HTBI primers and Arm-PCR of CDR3 regions built TCR beta libraries. MiXCR was run by TCRdb on the multiplex PCR reads, yielding one entry per CDR3 protein. The table has about 530,000 distinct CDR3 sequences, more than 15% seen once; the top ten hold roughly 25%. This sample's time point: newly diagnosed GD, antithyroid drugs for less than 3 months. PBMC RNA was the source of the TCR library. These data are also associated with another study on T cells in Graves' hyperthyroidism and ophthalmopathy. That paper notes: Newly diagnosed hyperthyroidism patients aged 18 to 65 years had disease lasting under 2 months.

This specimen was peripheral blood mononuclear cells (PBMCs), taken at new diagnosis, from a patient treated with antithyroid drugs. The TCR originated in a woman aged 35-65 years with Graves disease. This chain uses TRBV5-1 with TRBJ2-1; a possible D gene is TRBD2 (6 bases). The CDR3 DNA is TGCGCCAGCAGCTTGATGACTAGAACTAAACCTAATGAGCAGTTCTTC. It encodes CASSLMTRTKPNEQFF.